This TCR beta chain was recorded in a study of blood T cells in healthy people across ages. Notes on the study in general: While age rose, TCR beta diversity per million T cells dropped in a roughly linear way. The diversity estimates, figures obtained from one million T cells, were considered underestimates. Correlation between TCR beta diversity and naive T cell percentage was strong.

Extraction yielded at least 6 micrograms of total RNA per sample. The V end lost 2 bases, the J end lost 5 bases, and 12 bases lay between the germline ends. The germline gives CDR1 SGHTA, CDR2 FQGTGA. There are 14 residues in the CDR3. A second roughly 6 to 11 cycle PCR used barcoded and J-beta primers. MiXCR, applied by TCRdb to the 5' RACE reads, yields one record per CDR3 protein. Of approximately 690,000 distinct CDR3 sequences in the sample, 40% to 45% were seen once. Comment on this clonotype: Its cognate antigen is unknown.

This sequence was found in an elderly man in good health. Sequencing used blood. This chain connects TRBV7-3 to TRBJ2-5; D not certain. The CDR3 region is CASSLGRTSETQYF. The CDR3, as DNA: TGTGCCAGCAGCTTAGGTCGGACGTCTGAGACCCAGTACTTC.